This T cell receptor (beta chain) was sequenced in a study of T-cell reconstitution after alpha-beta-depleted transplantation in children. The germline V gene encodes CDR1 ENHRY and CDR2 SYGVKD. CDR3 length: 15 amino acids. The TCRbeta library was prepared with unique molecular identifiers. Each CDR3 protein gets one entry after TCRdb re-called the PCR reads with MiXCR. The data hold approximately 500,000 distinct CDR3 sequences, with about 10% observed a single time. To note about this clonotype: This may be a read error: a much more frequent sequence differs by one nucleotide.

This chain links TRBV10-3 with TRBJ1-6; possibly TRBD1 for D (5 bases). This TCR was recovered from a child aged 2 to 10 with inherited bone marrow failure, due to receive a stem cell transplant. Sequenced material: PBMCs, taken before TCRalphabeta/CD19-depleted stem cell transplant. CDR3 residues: CAISESGAYNAPLHF. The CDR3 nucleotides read TGTGCCATCAGTGAGTCAGGGGCCTATAATGCACCCCTCCACTTT.